The rows below give T cell receptor beta chains drawn from one sample of a study of PD-1 blockade in classical Hodgkin lymphoma. Here immunoSEQ multiplex PCR was the method, and the copy in TCRdb shows in-frame clones only, minus some. The table lists over 3,500 clones, around 80% of them singletons. The sequencing here drew on CD8+ T cells from blood, taken at baseline. Receptors were obtained from a human donor with classical Hodgkin lymphoma. The CDR3 runs from the conserved cysteine through the conserved F or W. Each record gives: D gene, clone size, J gene, V gene, CDR3 DNA, CDR3 protein. D genes are given only for firm matches. Size is omitted from some rows. Given values are once, few, many or a class for expanded clones.

.	once	TRBJ2-1	TRBV19	TGTGCCAGTAGTATCCCCGGGACGGCCTACAATGAGCAGTTCTTC	CASSIPGTAYNEQFF
.	.	TRBJ2-1	TRBV29-1	TGCAGCGTTGATATCTGGGGCGACCTCAATGAGCAGTTCTTC	CSVDIWGDLNEQFF
.	.	TRBJ1-4	TRBV4-1	TGCGCCAGCAGCCAGTGGGTGCAGGGTCATAATGAAAAACTGTTTTTT	CASSQWVQGHNEKLFF
TRBD2	.	TRBJ2-4	TRBV5-4	TGTGCCAGCAGCTACGGAGGACTAGCGGGATCCATTCTAGCCAAAAACATTCAGTACTTC	CASSYGGLAGSILAKNIQYF
.	few	TRBJ1-2	TRBV5-5	TGTGCCAGCAGCTTTGACCTTAACTATGGCTACACCTTC	CASSFDLNYGYTF
.	.	TRBJ2-1	TRBV7-9	TGTGCCAGCAGCTTAACTTCAAGTAGCGGCAATGAGCAGTTCTTC	CASSLTSSSGNEQFF
.	.	TRBJ1-2	TRBV7-9	TGTGCCAGCAGCTCCTCGTCCCAGGGAAACTATGGCTACACCTTC	CASSSSSQGNYGYTF
TRBD1	.	TRBJ2-7	TRBV19	TGTGCCAGTAGTGTAGGGGACAGGGACGACGAGCAGTACTTC	CASSVGDRDDEQYF
.	.	TRBJ1-2	TRBV4-3	TGCGCCAGCAGCCAAGATCTAGACAGTGACTATGGCTACACCTTC	CASSQDLDSDYGYTF
.	.	TRBJ2-7	TRBV7-9	TGTGCCAGCAGCTTCCAGGCCCACGAGCAGTACTTC	CASSFQAHEQYF
TRBD1	.	TRBJ1-5	TRBV6-1	TGTGCCAGCAGTGAAGCGCTTAGGGACAGGAGAGTTTATAGCAATCAGCCCCAGCATTTT	CASSEALRDRRVYSNQPQHF
.	.	TRBJ2-1	TRBV4-3	TGCGCCAGCAGCTTAGCAGGAGGGTACAATGAGCAGTTCTTC	CASSLAGGYNEQFF
TRBD1	.	TRBJ1-4	TRBV28	TGTGCCAGCAGGGGGGACAGGGGGAGTAATGAAAAACTGTTTTTT	CASRGDRGSNEKLFF
TRBD1	few	TRBJ2-7	TRBV9	TGTGCCAGCAGCGTAGGGGGGACAGCCTACGAGCAGTACTTC	CASSVGGTAYEQYF
.	.	TRBJ2-3	TRBV29-1	TGCAGCGTTGTGGATGAGACGGGAGAGGGCACAGATACGCAGTATTTT	CSVVDETGEGTDTQYF
.	.	TRBJ2-1	TRBV28	TGTGCCAGCAGTTTATGGGATGAGCAGTTCTTC	CASSLWDEQFF
TRBD2	.	TRBJ2-1	TRBV10-3	TGTGCCATCAGTGCTTCACTAGCGGGGGGGCTCAATGAGCAGTTCTTC	CAISASLAGGLNEQFF
.	few	TRBJ1-1	TRBV5-6	TGTGCCAGCTTGGCACTGAACACTGAAGCTTTCTTT	CASLALNTEAFF
.	.	TRBJ2-6	TRBV27	TGTGCCAGCAGTCCCCGGCACATCTCTGGGGCCAACGTCCTGACTTTC	CASSPRHISGANVLTF
TRBD1	.	TRBJ1-5	TRBV18	TGTGCCAGCTCACCTAGGACAGGGGACCAGCCCCAGCATTTT	CASSPRTGDQPQHF
.	.	TRBJ2-4	TRBV4-3	TGCGCCAGCAGCCAAGAAATGGTTGAGGACATTCAGTACTTC	CASSQEMVEDIQYF
TRBD1	few	TRBJ2-7	TRBV19	TGTGCCAGTAGTGTGACAGGGGGCGACGAGCAGTACTTC	CASSVTGGDEQYF
.	once	TRBJ2-7	TRBV7-9	TGTGCCAGCAGCTTACACCTCCGTCCAGGGCACCCACCTCCCTACGAGCAGTACTTC	CASSLHLRPGHPPPYEQYF
.	.	TRBJ1-2	TRBV27	TGTGCCAGCAGTTTATACCTGGGCTATGCCTACACCTTC	CASSLYLGYAYTF
TRBD2	.	TRBJ2-7	TRBV28	TGTGCCAGCAGTCCCGGACTAGCGGGACTCCGGGGCGAGCAGTACTTC	CASSPGLAGLRGEQYF
TRBD1	.	TRBJ1-2	TRBV6-5	TGTGCCAGCAGTTTGGACAGGGATGGCTACACCTTC	CASSLDRDGYTF
.	.	TRBJ2-7	TRBV6-5	TGTGCCAGCAGTTACGGTGTGGGCAGCTACGAGCAGTACTTC	CASSYGVGSYEQYF
.	.	TRBJ2-7	TRBV11-2	TGTGCCAGCAGCGCGCACAGGGAATTGTACGAGCAGTACTTC	CASSAHRELYEQYF
TRBD1	.	TRBJ2-7	TRBV7-9	TGTGCCAGCAGCTCTCCGGGACAGATCTACGAGCAGTACTTC	CASSSPGQIYEQYF
.	.	TRBJ1-1	TRBV5-4	TGTGCCAGCAGCGGACCAGTGAACACTGAAGCTTTCTTT	CASSGPVNTEAFF
TRBD1	.	TRBJ2-1	TRBV5-1	TGCGCCAGTGGACTTTCGGGGACAGGGAACAATGAGCAGTTCTTC	CASGLSGTGNNEQFF
.	.	TRBJ2-3	TRBV7-3	TGTGCCAGCAGCTTAGAGGGGTACACAGATACGCAGTATTTT	CASSLEGYTDTQYF
TRBD1	large	TRBJ1-2	TRBV5-5	TGTGCCAGCAGCCTTGGGACAGAGCAGTACTATGGCTACACCTTC	CASSLGTEQYYGYTF
TRBD1	.	TRBJ2-5	TRBV6-5	TGTGCCAGCAGTTACGAGGGGACAGGGGGGGAGACCCAGTACTTC	CASSYEGTGGETQYF
.	.	TRBJ2-1	TRBV4-1	TGCGCCAGCAGCCTAGGATACTCAAATGAGCAGTTCTTC	CASSLGYSNEQFF
.	.	TRBJ2-1	TRBV5-8	TGTGCCAGCAGGAACGAACTCCTTTCTAACAATGAGCAGTTCTTC	CASRNELLSNNEQFF
TRBD1	.	TRBJ2-1	TRBV9	TGTGCCAGCAGCGTAGGGGACAGGGCTAGCAATGAGCAGTTCTTC	CASSVGDRASNEQFF
.	.	TRBJ1-2	TRBV27	TGTGCCAGCACCCTATCCCCATGGAACCTCTATGGCTACACCTTC	CASTLSPWNLYGYTF
.	.	TRBJ1-5	TRBV10-3	TGTGCCATCAGTGAGATGACCGAGCCCCAGCATTTT	CAISEMTEPQHF
.	.	TRBJ1-3	TRBV2	TGTGCCAGGACGAGGACCTCTGGAAACACCATATATTTT	CARTRTSGNTIYF
.	.	TRBJ1-2	TRBV29-1	TGCAGCGTTGAAGGGGGGAGATCCTATAACTATGGCTACACCTTC	CSVEGGRSYNYGYTF
.	.	TRBJ2-3	TRBV4-2	TGTGCCAGGGGCCGTGTTGTCACGGATACGCAGTATTTT	CARGRVVTDTQYF
.	.	TRBJ2-1	TRBV27	TGTGCCAGCAGTTTGTACGGGGGTAGGGATACTGAGCAGTTCTTC	CASSLYGGRDTEQFF